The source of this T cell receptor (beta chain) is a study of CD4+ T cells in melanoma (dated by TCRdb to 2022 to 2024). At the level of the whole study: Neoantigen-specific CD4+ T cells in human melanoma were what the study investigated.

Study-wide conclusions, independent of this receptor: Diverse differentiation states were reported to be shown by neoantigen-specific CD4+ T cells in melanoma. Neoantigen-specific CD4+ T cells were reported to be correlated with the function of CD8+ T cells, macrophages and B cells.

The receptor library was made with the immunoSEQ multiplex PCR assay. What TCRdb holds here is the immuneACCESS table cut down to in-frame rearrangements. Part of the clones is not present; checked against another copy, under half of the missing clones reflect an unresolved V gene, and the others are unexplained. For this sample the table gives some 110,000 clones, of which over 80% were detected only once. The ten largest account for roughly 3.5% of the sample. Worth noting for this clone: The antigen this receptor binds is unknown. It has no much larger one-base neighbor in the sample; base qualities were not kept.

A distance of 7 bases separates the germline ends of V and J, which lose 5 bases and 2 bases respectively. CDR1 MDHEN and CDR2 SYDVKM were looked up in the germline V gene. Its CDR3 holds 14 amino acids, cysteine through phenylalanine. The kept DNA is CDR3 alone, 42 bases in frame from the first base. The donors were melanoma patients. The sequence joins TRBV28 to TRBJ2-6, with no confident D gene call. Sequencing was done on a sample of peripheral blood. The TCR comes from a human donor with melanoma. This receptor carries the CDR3 CASSPPAGANVLTF. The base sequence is TGTGCCAGCAGTCCCCCAGCTGGGGCCAACGTCCTGACTTTC. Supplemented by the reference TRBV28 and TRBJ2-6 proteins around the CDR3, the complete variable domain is DVKVTQSSRYLVKRTGEKVFLECVQDMDHENMFWYRQDPGLGLRLIYFSYDVKMKEKGDIPEGYSVSREKKERFSLILESASTNQTSMYLCASSPPAGANVLTFGAGSRLTVL.